This is a list of T cell receptor beta chains from one sample in a study of cytomegalovirus exposure and HLA in healthy donors. Assay used: immunoSEQ multiplex PCR; TCRdb lists only in-frame clones, some missing. Counted here are approximately 90,000 clones, about 85% occurring once; the ten biggest clones make up 7% to 8.5%. Input material: PBMCs. The origin of the receptors is a middle-aged man in good health and CMV-seropositive. The CDR3 runs from the conserved cysteine through the conserved F or W. A D gene is named only where the DNA matches it firmly. Some rows have no size entry. The others give once, few or many, or a class for an expanded clone.

>NA|TRBJ2-7|TRBV5-1|TRBD1
TGCGCCAGCAGCTTGGGGACAGGGTTGGACGAGCAGTACTTC
CASSLGTGLDEQYF
>NA|TRBJ1-5|TRBV6-5|NA
TGTGCCAGCAGTCTTGACATTCAGGTGCAGCCCCAGCATTTT
CASSLDIQVQPQHF
>NA|TRBJ1-6|TRBV25-1|NA
TGTGCCAGCAGTGAGACAGGCGGTGTTAATTCACCCCTCCACTTT
CASSETGGVNSPLHF
>NA|TRBJ2-1|TRBV7-9|NA
TGTGCCAGCAACTTGGGGGGGGCCAATGAGCAGTTCTTC
CASNLGGANEQFF
>NA|TRBJ1-5|TRBV19|NA
TGTGCCAGTAGTATTGGTGCAGTTTCTAGCAATCAGCCCCAGCATTTT
CASSIGAVSSNQPQHF
>NA|TRBJ2-7|TRBV27|TRBD1
TGTGCCAGCAGTGAGACAGGGAAGAAGGTAGCCTACGAGCAGTACTTC
CASSETGKKVAYEQYF
>few|TRBJ1-6|TRBV6-6|TRBD1
TGTGCCAGCAGCGGGACAGAGAGTTCACCCCTCCACTTT
CASSGTESSPLHF
>NA|TRBJ1-3|TRBV4-2|NA
TGTGCCAGCAGCCAAGATATAGCGATAGGGGGAAACACCATATATTTT
CASSQDIAIGGNTIYF
>NA|TRBJ2-7|TRBV18|TRBD1
TGTGCCAGCTCACTGACAGGGATTCACGAGCAGTACTTC
CASSLTGIHEQYF
>NA|TRBJ1-2|TRBV5-6|TRBD1
TGTGCCAGCAGCTCCGGGACAGGGTTTGGCTACACCTTC
CASSSGTGFGYTF
>NA|TRBJ1-6|TRBV10-2|NA
TGCGCCAGCAGTGAGAGTCAGGGCCATAATTCACCCCTCCACTTT
CASSESQGHNSPLHF
>NA|TRBJ1-1|TRBV28|TRBD1
TGTGCCAGCAGGGGGGACAGGAGAAACACTGAAGCTTTCTTT
CASRGDRRNTEAFF
>NA|TRBJ2-5|TRBV14|TRBD1
TGTGCCAGCAGCCTAAGACAGGGCCGGGAGACCCAGTACTTC
CASSLRQGRETQYF
>few|TRBJ2-5|TRBV29-1|TRBD2
TGCAGCGTAGCTAGCGGGGGTCAACTTGAGACCCAGTACTTC
CSVASGGQLETQYF
>NA|TRBJ2-1|TRBV28|NA
TGTGCCAGCAGTTCCATAAAACAGGAGCAGTTCTTC
CASSSIKQEQFF
>NA|TRBJ1-4|TRBV6-5|NA
TGTGCCAGCAGCCTTCAGAGGGTTCATGAAAAACTGTTTTTT
CASSLQRVHEKLFF
>NA|TRBJ2-1|TRBV28|NA
TGTGCCAGCAGTTGGACAGTACCCCGGGACGGAGAGGCCGATGAGCAGTTCTTC
CASSWTVPRDGEADEQFF
>NA|TRBJ2-4|TRBV19|TRBD2
TGTGCCAGTACCCCAGGACTAGCGGGAGGGCTAGTTCGAGCCAAAAACATTCAGTACTTC
CASTPGLAGGLVRAKNIQYF
>NA|TRBJ2-5|TRBV7-9|TRBD2
TGTGCCAGCAGCCCGGCGAGCGGGGGGGCAGAGACCCAGTACTTC
CASSPASGGAETQYF
>NA|TRBJ1-2|TRBV5-1|TRBD1
TGCGCCAGCAGCTTAACAGCGGACAGGGGGCTTCGGGGCTACACCTTC
CASSLTADRGLRGYTF
>once|TRBJ1-1|TRBV2|TRBD1
TGTGCCAGCCGGCAAGCCCGGACAGGGTACACTGAAGCTTTCTTT
CASRQARTGYTEAFF
>NA|TRBJ1-1|TRBV14|NA
TGTGCCAGCAGCCAAGATTTGGACAGTGAAGCTTTCTTT
CASSQDLDSEAFF
>NA|TRBJ2-7|TRBV28|TRBD1
TGTGCCAGCAGTCTCCCAGGGACAGGGATTCACGAGCAGTACTTC
CASSLPGTGIHEQYF
>NA|TRBJ2-1|TRBV7-9|TRBD2
TGTGCCAGCAGCCGCGTTGGCGCGGGAGATTTAAATGAGCAGTTCTTC
CASSRVGAGDLNEQFF
>NA|TRBJ1-5|TRBV10-1|NA
TGCGCCAGCAGTTCAGGGGTGGGTGGCAATCAGCCCCAGCATTTT
CASSSGVGGNQPQHF
>NA|TRBJ2-1|TRBV7-2|NA
TGTGCCAGCAGCTTAAGGGGGAGCTCCTACAATGAGCAGTTCTTC
CASSLRGSSYNEQFF
>NA|TRBJ1-2|TRBV13|NA
TGTGCCAGCAGCTCAGGGGCAGTCCACTATGGCTACACCTTC
CASSSGAVHYGYTF
>NA|TRBJ2-7|TRBV6-1|TRBD1
TGTGCCAGCGGGCCACGGACAGGGAAATACGAGCAGTACTTC
CASGPRTGKYEQYF
>NA|TRBJ2-2|TRBV6-1|TRBD1
TGTGCCAGCAGTGGCTACAGGGGGCTTTCATCGGGGGAGCTGTTTTTT
CASSGYRGLSSGELFF
>NA|TRBJ1-2|TRBV10-1|NA
TGCGCCAGCCCCGTCCCGACCTGGGGCAGGAATGATGGCTACACCTTC
CASPVPTWGRNDGYTF
>NA|TRBJ1-1|TRBV6-4|TRBD1
TGTGCCAGCAGTCGGGACAGGGCGACCGGTGAAGCTTTCTTT
CASSRDRATGEAFF
>NA|TRBJ1-6|TRBV5-1|NA
TGCGCCAGCAGCTTGGTCTCAGGGCCGAATTCACCCCTCCACTTT
CASSLVSGPNSPLHF
>NA|TRBJ1-4|TRBV30|TRBD1
TGTGCCTCCTCCCGGGACAGGAGAGGAAAAACTGTTTTT
CASSRDRRGKTVF
>NA|TRBJ1-1|TRBV7-8|NA
TGTGCCAGCAGCTTAACGGGAAGACCCGGGGGAGAGGCTTTCTTT
CASSLTGRPGGEAFF
>NA|TRBJ2-1|TRBV12-5|NA
TGTGCTAGTGGTCCTCACAATGAGCAGTTCTTC
CASGPHNEQFF
>NA|TRBJ2-7|TRBV5-1|TRBD2
TGCGCCAGCAGCTTGAAGGCTAGCGGGCTTGCCTACGAGCAGTACTTC
CASSLKASGLAYEQYF
>NA|TRBJ1-2|TRBV19|NA
TGTGCCAGTAGTATAGGTTTACAGGGCGGCTATGGCTACACCTTC
CASSIGLQGGYGYTF
>NA|TRBJ2-5|TRBV11-2|TRBD2
TGTGCCAGCACCCCCGATCGGCGGGGGGGTAAAGAGACCCAGTACTTC
CASTPDRRGGKETQYF
>NA|TRBJ2-5|TRBV14|TRBD1
TGTGCCAGCAGCCCCGGACAGGGGACCCCCCAAGAGACCCAGTACTTC
CASSPGQGTPQETQYF
>NA|TRBJ2-1|TRBV29-1|TRBD2
TGCAGCGTGTCGGCGGGAGGGTTCTCCTACAATGAGCAGTTCTTC
CSVSAGGFSYNEQFF
>NA|TRBJ2-2|TRBV6-5|TRBD1
TGTGCCAGCAGCCCGTTGGCAGGGGGTGGCGGGGAGCTGTTTTTT
CASSPLAGGGGELFF
>NA|TRBJ2-1|TRBV18|TRBD2
TGTGCCAGCTCACCGTCGGGACTAGCGGGTCGGAATGAGCAGTTCTTC
CASSPSGLAGRNEQFF
>few|TRBJ1-4|TRBV6-1|NA
TGTGCCAGCACCCTATTCGAAAAACTGTTTTTT
CASTLFEKLFF
>NA|TRBJ2-7|TRBV5-4|NA
TGTGCCAGCAGCTTGGCCGGCGGTACCTACGAGCAGTACTTC
CASSLAGGTYEQYF
>few|TRBJ1-2|TRBV6-5|TRBD1
TGTGCCAGCAGTGTCCTTGGGACAGGGAACTATGGCTACACCTTC
CASSVLGTGNYGYTF
>NA|TRBJ1-2|TRBV5-1|NA
TGCGCCAGCAGCACCCATCAGGGAGGAGGGGGCTACACCTTC
CASSTHQGGGGYTF
>NA|TRBJ1-4|TRBV27|NA
TGTGCCAGCACGCAGGGGTGGGGGGGCGGAAAACTGTTTTTT
CASTQGWGGGKLFF